What follows are 26 T cell receptor beta chains derived from one specimen sequenced in a study of cytomegalovirus exposure and HLA in healthy donors. The PCR had 60 Vbeta and 13 Jbeta primers. Clones were read by immunoSEQ multiplex PCR, and TCRdb kept only the in-frame ones, dropping some. The table has about 120,000 clones, over 60% seen once; the top ten hold around 3%. The sequenced sample consisted of PBMCs. The receptor source for this set is a woman aged 35 to 49 in good health and CMV-seropositive.

This clone was detected once. This chain joins TRBV7-3 and TRBJ2-3; D ambiguous. The CDR3 loop spans 14 amino acids. CDR1 and CDR2 (germline): SGHTA, FQGTGA. Trimming removed 5 bases at V and 3 bases at J, with 12 bases between. In DNA, the CDR3 is TGTGCCAGCAGCCCCCTAGGTATGACAGATACGCAGTATTTT. As protein: CASSPLGMTDTQYF.

This chain uses TRBV20-1 with TRBJ1-2; D is ambiguous. Germline V gene sequence: CDR1 DFQATT, CDR2 SNEGSKA (reference sequence). The V gene lost 3 bases and the J gene lost 3 bases, with 5 bases spanning the gap. The CDR3 sequence is 11 residues long. The CDR3 spells CSASTHYGYTF. The CDR3, as DNA: TGCAGTGCTAGTACACACTATGGCTACACCTTC.

The chain carries TRBV29-1 and TRBJ2-4; D may be TRBD2 (7 bases). The germline V gene has CDR1 SQVTM and CDR2 ANQGSEA. V lost 4 bases and J lost 3, with 13 bases in between. This CDR3 is 14 amino acids long. DNA for the CDR3: TGCAGCGTTGGTGGGGGGGCCGTCAAAAACATTCAGTACTTC. This encodes CSVGGGAVKNIQYF. Drawing the rest from reference TRBV29-1 and TRBJ2-4, the complete variable domain is SAVISQKPSRDICQRGTSLTIQCQVDSQVTMMFWYRQQPGQSLTLIATANQGSEATYESGFVIDKFPISRPNLTFSTLTVSNMSPEDSSIYLCSVGGGAVKNIQYFGAGTRLSVL.

The rearrangement joins TRBV27 to TRBJ2-7, with 13 nucleotides matching TRBD2. V lost 7 bases to trimming and J lost 1 base; unmatched junction nucleotides: 7. This CDR3 is built from 16 residues. Germline CDR1 is MNHEY and CDR2 is SMNVEV (reference sequence). The DNA for the CDR3 is TGTGCCAGCATCCCGGGACTAGCGGGATCTTCCTACGAGCAGTACTTC. It specifies CASIPGLAGSSYEQYF.

The rearrangement uses TRBV5-1 and TRBJ2-1; no definite D call. This CDR3 comprises 13 residues. The V end was cut by 2 bases, the J end by 8 bases, with 11 bases between. Germline loops: CDR1 SGHRS, CDR2 YFSETQ. The CDR3 sequence: CASSLGMADEQFF. DNA of the CDR3: TGCGCCAGCAGCTTAGGCATGGCGGATGAGCAGTTCTTC.

The chain carries TRBV7-9 and TRBJ2-3; D is uncertain. Trimming cost V 3 bases and J 3 bases, with 7 bases left between them. The germline CDR1 and CDR2 sequences are SEHNR and FQNEAQ (reference sequence). The CDR3 runs 13 residues. CDR3 nucleotide sequence: TGTGCCAGCAGCTTCTACGGGACAGATACGCAGTATTTT. Translated: CASSFYGTDTQYF.

The gene calls are TRBV7-9 and TRBJ1-5, with TRBD1 matching over 7 bases. The CDR3 runs to 15 residues. Germline V gene lookup returns CDR1 SEHNR and CDR2 FQNEAQ (reference sequence). The V and J ends lost 6 bases and 0 bases, in that order; junction bases with no gene match: 5. The CDR3 DNA follows: TGTGCCAGCAGAGCAGACAGGGATAGCAATCAGCCCCAGCATTTT. Protein sequence: CASRADRDSNQPQHF.

This clone came up a few times. CDR3 loop: CASSLSRDSNYGYTF. In DNA, the CDR3 is TGTGCCAGCAGCTTATCCCGGGACAGTAACTATGGCTACACCTTC. V and J are TRBV7-3 and TRBJ1-2, with 7 bases aligning to TRBD1. From germline, CDR1 is SGHTA and CDR2 FQGTGA. V shed 2 bases, J shed 1 base, and the junction held 4 bases outside the gene matches. The CDR3 consists of 15 residues.

The V gene is TRBV30, the J gene TRBJ1-2; D is unclear. Deletions cut 5 bases from V and 4 bases from J, with 11 bases between. Germline V lookup: CDR1 GTSNPN, CDR2 SVGIG (reference sequence). This CDR3 spans 12 amino acids. The CDR3 DNA follows: TGTGCCTGGGTCCCCGAGGGCTATGGCTACACCTTC. Its protein product is CAWVPEGYGYTF.

The chain is built from TRBV6-5 and TRBJ2-3, with unresolved D. Trimming shortened V by 0 bases and J by 1 base, and 8 bases separated the two germline ends. This CDR3 contains 15 residues. Germline lookup yields CDR1 MNHEY and CDR2 SVGAGI. The CDR3 protein is CASSYSVIGTDTQYF. The CDR3 region has the DNA TGTGCCAGCAGTTACTCGGTTATAGGCACAGATACGCAGTATTTT.

This clone appeared a single time. A read error may produce the germline difference seen at one junction end. The rearrangement joins TRBV9 to TRBJ1-4, with a weak D call TRBD1 (5 bases). Germline V CDR1 and CDR2: SGDLS, YYNGEE. This CDR3 region has 18 residues. CDR3 sequence (DNA): TGTGCCAGCAGCGTAGCGACGGGGGAGTGGGCGCGGGTTGAAATACTGTTTTTT. This codes for CASSVATGEWARVEILFF.

This chain joins TRBV21-1 and TRBJ1-2; TRBD1, the table's D call, lacks a check against the DNA. TRBV21-1 is reported as a pseudogene. The CDR3 is 10 amino acids. The CDR3 spells CGEKGDGYTF. CDR3 sequence (DNA): TGTGGTGAGAAGGGGGATGGCTACACCTTC.

The gene calls are TRBV4-1 and TRBJ1-2; D perhaps matches TRBD1 (5 bases). Germline loops: CDR1 MGHRA, CDR2 YSYEKL. The CDR3 is 16 residues long. V was shortened by 0 bases and J by 4 bases, with 15 bases between the two germline ends. The CDR3 loop is CASSQDRAQNRYGYTF. The CDR3 DNA is TGCGCCAGCAGCCAAGACAGGGCGCAAAACCGCTATGGCTACACCTTC.

This clone was seen once. V and J are TRBV29-1 and TRBJ1-6, with D possibly being TRBD1 (5 bases). V was cut by 7 bases and J by 4 bases, with 11 bases left in between. The CDR3 has 13 residues. The germline V gene encodes CDR1 SQVTM and CDR2 ANQGSEA. CDR3 sequence (DNA): TGCAGCGCACAGGAACAGTATAATTCACCCCTCCACTTT. This encodes CSAQEQYNSPLHF.

The chain couples TRBV5-8 to TRBJ2-7; 8 bases line up with TRBD1. Germline CDR1 is SGHTS and CDR2 is YDEGEE. The CDR3 length is 14 residues. V was pared by 4 bases and J by 3 bases, with 6 bases of the junction left unmatched. CDR3 DNA: TGTGCCAGCAGCCTCCGGGACAGGAGCTACGAGCAGTACTTC. This gives the protein CASSLRDRSYEQYF.

V usage is TRBV25-1 and J usage is TRBJ2-7; TRBD1 agrees at 7 bases. The J segment lost 3 bases and the V segment lost 4 bases, leaving 9 bases of the junction unmatched. The CDR3 consists of 15 residues. Germline-derived CDR1 and CDR2 are MGHDK and SYGVNS. DNA of the CDR3: TGTGCCAGCAGTGCACTACAGGGGCCTGACTACGAGCAGTACTTC. This sequence encodes CASSALQGPDYEQYF.

The chain has TRBV7-3 and TRBJ2-3; weak D call: TRBD1 (6 bases). This CDR3 spans 15 amino acids. Germline V CDR1 and CDR2: SGHTA, FQGTGA. Trimming stripped 4 bases from V and 1 base from J, with 12 bases between. As DNA, the CDR3 is TGTGCCAGCAGCTCCCAGGGGTCCGGCACAGATACGCAGTATTTT. Encoded protein: CASSSQGSGTDTQYF.

A single count supports this clone. As DNA, the CDR3 is TGTGCCAGCAGCTTAAACGGGGGAGCAAAAGAGACCCAGTACTTC. This sequence encodes CASSLNGGAKETQYF. V usage is TRBV7-3 and J usage is TRBJ2-5; TRBD2 might be the D (6 bases). CDR1 and CDR2 (germline): SGHTA, FQGTGA. This CDR3 comprises 15 residues. The ends were cut back, 1 base at V and 3 bases at J, with 12 bases in the middle.

In its sample, this clone was seen a few times. CDR3 nucleotides: TGTGCCAGCAGCTCCTCCGGGGAGGACTACGAGCAGTACTTC. It specifies CASSSSGEDYEQYF. The chain uses TRBV7-8 and TRBJ2-7, with a weak D call TRBD2 (6 bases). CDR3 size: 14 residues. Germline V gives CDR1 SGHVS, CDR2 FQNEAQ. The ends were cut back, 4 bases at V and 3 bases at J, with 13 bases in the middle.

The chain is built from TRBV6-4 and TRBJ2-1; 9 bases align to TRBD2. Losses at the gene ends were 6 bases for V and 2 bases for J; bases not matched to a gene: 8. This CDR3 is built from 16 residues. Germline V gene lookup returns CDR1 MRHNA and CDR2 SNTAGT. The CDR3 region is CASSPRRGGTYNEQFF. The CDR3 nucleotides are TGTGCCAGCAGCCCTAGGCGGGGGGGCACCTACAATGAGCAGTTCTTC.

This chain joins TRBV5-1 and TRBJ1-2; D possibly corresponds to TRBD1 (6 bases). The V end lost 2 bases, the J end lost 5 bases, and 13 bases lay between the germline ends. There are 14 residues in the CDR3. Germline V lookup: CDR1 SGHRS, CDR2 YFSETQ. The CDR3 DNA is TGCGCCAGCAGCTTAGGGGGGGACCATTATGGCTACACCTTC. Its translation: CASSLGGDHYGYTF.

J is TRBJ1-3 and V is TRBV2; no definite D call. This CDR3 spans 12 amino acids. Trimming took off 5 bases at V and 4 bases at J, with 6 bases between the two ends. Germline V gives CDR1 SNHLY, CDR2 FYNNEI. The CDR3 region is CASSREGNTIYF. DNA of the CDR3: TGTGCCAGCAGTCGGGAGGGAAACACCATATATTTT.

The V gene is TRBV13, the J gene TRBJ1-1; the match to TRBD1 covers 7 bases. The CDR3 extends over 15 amino acids. J gave up 0 bases and V 5 bases, and 6 bases lay outside the gene matches. Germline V lookup: CDR1 PRHDT, CDR2 FYEKMQ (reference sequence). The CDR3 coding sequence is TGTGCCAGCAGCCAGGGACAGCAAATGAACACTGAAGCTTTCTTT. Encoded protein: CASSQGQQMNTEAFF.

J is TRBJ1-5 and V is TRBV19; TRBD1 is a possible D gene (6 bases). CDR1 is LNHDA, CDR2 SQIVND, per germline (reference sequence). Trimming took 2 bases from V and 6 from J, leaving 17 bases between them. The CDR3 runs 16 residues. The CDR3: CASSISGTTQGQPQHF. CDR3 in DNA: TGTGCCAGTAGTATAAGTGGGACAACCCAGGGTCAGCCCCAGCATTTT.

This clone showed up just once. V gene TRBV4-2 combines with J gene TRBJ2-7; 9 bases map to TRBD2. V shed 6 bases and J 2 bases; nucleotides not matched to a gene: 8. Germline lookup yields CDR1 LGHNA and CDR2 YNFKEQ. CDR3 size: 15 residues. The CDR3 loop is CASSDSREGPYEQYF. In DNA, the CDR3 is TGTGCCAGCAGTGATTCGCGGGAGGGCCCCTACGAGCAGTACTTC.

This clone was seen more than once but under ten times. V usage is TRBV30 and J usage is TRBJ1-5; 8 nucleotides line up with TRBD1. Germline CDR1 and CDR2: GTSNPN and SVGIG (reference sequence). The CDR3 sequence is 15 residues long. With V trimmed by 0 bases and J by 6 bases, 7 bases remained unmatched. The CDR3 is CAWSVAGGEPQPQHF. The CDR3 region has the DNA TGTGCCTGGAGTGTTGCAGGGGGCGAACCTCAGCCCCAGCATTTT.